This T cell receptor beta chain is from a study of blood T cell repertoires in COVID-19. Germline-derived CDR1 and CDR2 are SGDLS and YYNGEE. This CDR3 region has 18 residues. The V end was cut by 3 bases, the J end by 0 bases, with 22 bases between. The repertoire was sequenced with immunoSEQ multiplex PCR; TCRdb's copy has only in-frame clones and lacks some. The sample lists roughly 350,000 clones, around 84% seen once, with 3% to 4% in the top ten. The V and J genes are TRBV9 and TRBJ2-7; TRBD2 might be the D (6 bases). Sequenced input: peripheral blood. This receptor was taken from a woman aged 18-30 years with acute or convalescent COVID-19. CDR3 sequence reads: CASSADVDGGGISYEQYF. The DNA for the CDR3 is TGTGCCAGCAGCGCCGACGTGGATGGTGGCGGGATCTCCTACGAGCAGTACTTC. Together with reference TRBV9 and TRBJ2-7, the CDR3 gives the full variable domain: DSGVTQTPKHLITATGQRVTLRCSPRSGDLSVYWYQQSLDQGLQFLIQYYNGEERAKGNILERFSAQQFPDLHSELNLSSLELGDSALYFCASSADVDGGGISYEQYFGPGTRLTVT.